What follows is one TCR beta chain and its context. The antigen remains undetermined. TCRdb's copy holds only in-frame clones and misses some; the assay was immunoSEQ multiplex PCR. In the table there are roughly 20,000 clones, less than 90% of which are singletons. The germline V gene has CDR1 SGHDT and CDR2 YYEEEE. There are 16 residues in the CDR3. Between the trimmed V and J ends, which lost 3 bases and 4 bases, there was a span of 17 bases. This sample is part of a study of T cells in narcolepsy. Whole-study findings and limits: HCRT-specific and TRIB2-specific autoreactive clonotypes appeared among same-patient CSF and blood CD4+ clonotypes. Blood of same and different patients, but not healthy controls, reportedly held recurring autoreactive clonotypes.

The J gene is TRBJ2-1, the V gene TRBV5-6; D is possibly TRBD1 (6 bases). The TCR originated in a human donor in good health. Sequencing was performed on memory (CD45RA-) CD4+ T cells from blood. The CDR3, as DNA: TGTGCCAGCAGCTGGGGGCCCTCACAAATTTACAATGAGCAGTTCTTC. It codes for CASSWGPSQIYNEQFF.